This record concerns one T cell receptor beta chain sequence. This record belongs to a study of T cell responses to AZD1222 COVID-19 vaccine. Repertoires were generated with immunoSEQ multiplex PCR, while TCRdb's copy carries only in-frame clones and drops some. The table lists around 80,000 clones, 80% to 90% of them singletons. V was shortened by 0 bases and J by 4 bases, with 16 bases between the two germline ends. Germline CDR1 and CDR2: SGHNT and YYREEE (reference sequence). The CDR3 extends over 16 amino acids. The chain employs TRBV5-4 and TRBJ2-5, with D possibly called TRBD1 or TRBD2 (6 bases each). Sequences were derived from peripheral blood, sampled 28 days after the second AZD1222 dose. The source is an adult who received the AZD1222 COVID-19 vaccine. The DNA of the CDR3 is TGTGCCAGCAGCTTGGCCTTAATGGGGGGCGGAGAGACCCAGTACTTC. Encoded protein: CASSLALMGGGETQYF.